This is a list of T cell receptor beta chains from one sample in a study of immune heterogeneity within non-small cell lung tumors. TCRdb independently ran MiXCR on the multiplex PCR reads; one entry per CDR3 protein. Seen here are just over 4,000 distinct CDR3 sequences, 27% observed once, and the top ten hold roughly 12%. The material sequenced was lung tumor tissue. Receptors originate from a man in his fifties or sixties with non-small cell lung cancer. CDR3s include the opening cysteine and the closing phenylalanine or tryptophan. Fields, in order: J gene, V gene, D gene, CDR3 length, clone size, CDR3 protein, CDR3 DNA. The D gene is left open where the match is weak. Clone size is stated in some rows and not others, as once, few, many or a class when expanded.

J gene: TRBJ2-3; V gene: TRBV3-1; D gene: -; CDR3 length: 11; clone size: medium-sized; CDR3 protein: CASSLGDTQYF; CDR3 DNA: TGTGCCAGCAGCCTCGGAGATACGCAGTATTTT
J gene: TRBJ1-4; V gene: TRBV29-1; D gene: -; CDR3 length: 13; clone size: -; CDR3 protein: CSAQKGTNEKLFF; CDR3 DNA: TGCAGCGCACAAAAGGGCACTAATGAAAAACTGTTTTTT
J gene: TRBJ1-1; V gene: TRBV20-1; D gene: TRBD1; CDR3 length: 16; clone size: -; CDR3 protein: CSAPVPGQGLNTEAFF; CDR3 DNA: TGCAGTGCTCCTGTCCCGGGACAGGGTCTGAACACTGAAGCTTTCTTT
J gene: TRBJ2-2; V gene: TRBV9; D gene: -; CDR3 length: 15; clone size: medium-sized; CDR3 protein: CASSVVAINTGELFF; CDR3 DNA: TGTGCCAGCAGCGTAGTTGCGATAAACACCGGGGAGCTGTTTTTT
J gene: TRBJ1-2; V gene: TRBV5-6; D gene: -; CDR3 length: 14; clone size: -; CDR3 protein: CASSFLTDNYGYTF; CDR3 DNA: TGTGCCAGCAGCTTTTTGACGGATAACTATGGCTACACCTTC
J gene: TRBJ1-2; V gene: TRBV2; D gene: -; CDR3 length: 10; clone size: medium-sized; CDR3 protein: CASYKRGYTF; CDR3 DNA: TGTGCCAGCTATAAGCGTGGCTACACCTTC
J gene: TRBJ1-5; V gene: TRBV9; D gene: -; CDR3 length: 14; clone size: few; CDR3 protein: CASSVARGNQPQHF; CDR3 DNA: TGTGCCAGCAGCGTAGCCAGGGGCAATCAGCCCCAGCATTTT
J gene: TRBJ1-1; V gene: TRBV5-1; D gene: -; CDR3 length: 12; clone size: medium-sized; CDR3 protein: CASREGLREAFF; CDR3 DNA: TGCGCCAGCCGGGAGGGACTCCGTGAAGCTTTCTTT
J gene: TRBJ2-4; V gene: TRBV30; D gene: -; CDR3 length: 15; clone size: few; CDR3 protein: CAWSVGVGDKNIQYF; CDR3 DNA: TGTGCCTGGAGTGTGGGGGTCGGAGACAAAAACATTCAGTACTTC
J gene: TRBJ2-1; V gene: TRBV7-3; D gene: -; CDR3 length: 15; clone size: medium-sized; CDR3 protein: CASSLGRGRDNEQFF; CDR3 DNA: TGTGCCAGCAGCTTAGGAAGGGGAAGGGACAATGAGCAGTTCTTC
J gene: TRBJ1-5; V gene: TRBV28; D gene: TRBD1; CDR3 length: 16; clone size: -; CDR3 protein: CASNFVPGQAIQPQHF; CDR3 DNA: TGTGCCAGCAATTTTGTTCCGGGACAGGCGATCCAGCCCCAGCATTTT
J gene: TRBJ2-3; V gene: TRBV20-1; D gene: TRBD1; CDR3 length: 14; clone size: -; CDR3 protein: CSARHDREFDTQYF; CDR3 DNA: TGCAGTGCTAGACACGACAGGGAGTTTGATACGCAGTATTTT
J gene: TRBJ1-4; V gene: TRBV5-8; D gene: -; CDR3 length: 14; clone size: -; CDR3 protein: CASSLLITTNSPGF; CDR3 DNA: TGTGCCAGCAGCTTGCTTATCACGACGAACTCACCGGGGTTT
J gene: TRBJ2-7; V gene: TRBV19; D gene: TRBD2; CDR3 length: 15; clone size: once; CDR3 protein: CASSGGGVNAYEQYF; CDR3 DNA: TGTGCCAGTAGCGGGGGGGGGGTGAATGCCTACGAGCAGTACTTC
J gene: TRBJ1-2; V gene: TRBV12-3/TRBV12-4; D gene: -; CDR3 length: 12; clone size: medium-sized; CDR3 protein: CASSLSGHGYTF; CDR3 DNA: TGTGCCAGCAGTTTATCGGGGCATGGCTACACCTTC
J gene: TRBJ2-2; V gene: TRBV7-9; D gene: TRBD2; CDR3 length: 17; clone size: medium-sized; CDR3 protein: CASSFSGDSGRTGELFF; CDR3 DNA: TGTGCCAGCAGCTTTTCCGGAGATAGCGGGAGGACCGGGGAGCTGTTTTTT
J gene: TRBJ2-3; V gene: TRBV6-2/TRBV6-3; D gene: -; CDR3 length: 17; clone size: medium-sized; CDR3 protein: CASSSEGGPPFTDTQYF; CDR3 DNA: TGTGCCAGCAGTTCGGAGGGAGGCCCCCCATTTACAGATACGCAGTATTTT
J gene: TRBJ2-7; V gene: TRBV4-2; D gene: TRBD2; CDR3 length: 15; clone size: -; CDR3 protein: CASSQNSLAAYEQYF; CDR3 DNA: TGTGCCAGCAGCCAGAACTCTCTAGCGGCCTACGAGCAGTACTTC
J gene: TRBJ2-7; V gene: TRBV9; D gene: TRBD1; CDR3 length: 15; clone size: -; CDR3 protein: CASSAHTGTGYEQYF; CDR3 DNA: TGTGCCAGCAGCGCCCACACCGGGACAGGGTACGAGCAGTACTTC
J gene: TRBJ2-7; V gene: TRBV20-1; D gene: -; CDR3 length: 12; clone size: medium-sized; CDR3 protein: CSAKRDNYEQYF; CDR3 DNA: TGCAGTGCTAAGCGGGACAACTACGAGCAGTACTTC